These T cell receptor beta chains were read from a single sample in a study of blood T cells in healthy people across ages. Via MiXCR, TCRdb re-called the 5' RACE reads, giving one row per CDR3 protein. The table lists hundreds of thousands of distinct CDR3 sequences, around 24% of them singletons. The same sample was also studied in work on T cells of mothers and their children.

Sequenced sample: blood. The receptors shown here come from a boy younger than 18 in good health. CDR3s include the opening cysteine and the closing phenylalanine or tryptophan. A D gene is named only where the DNA matches it firmly. Some rows have no size entry. The others give once, few or many, or a class for an expanded clone.

CDR3 length	J gene	clone size	V gene	D gene	CDR3 DNA	CDR3 protein
12	TRBJ2-1	.	TRBV12-3/TRBV12-4	.	TGTGCCAGCAGCCTGTACGTAAATGAGCAGTTCTTC	CASSLYVNEQFF
14	TRBJ2-1	.	TRBV7-2	.	TGTGCCAGCGGCTTAGCGCCCGAAGGGCAGGGAGAGTTCTTC	CASGLAPEGQGEFF
12	TRBJ2-5	few	TRBV30	.	TGTGCCTGGAAATGGACTCAAGAGACCCAGTACTTC	CAWKWTQETQYF
13	TRBJ2-3	few	TRBV5-6	.	TGTGCCAGCAGCTTAAGGACAGTCGGTACGCAGTATTTT	CASSLRTVGTQYF
14	TRBJ2-7	.	TRBV20-1	.	TGCAGTGCTAGTCCGTCGGGCAGCTCCTACGAGCAGTACTTC	CSASPSGSSYEQYF
18	TRBJ2-7	once	TRBV4-1	TRBD1	TGCGCCAGCAGCCAAGTGAACCTGAACCGGGACAGGTTCTACGAGCAGTACTTC	CASSQVNLNRDRFYEQYF
13	TRBJ2-7	few	TRBV24-1	.	TGTGCCACCAGTGGGGAGAGCTCCTACGAGCAGTACTTC	CATSGESSYEQYF
17	TRBJ2-1	many	TRBV4-1	.	TGCGCCAGCAGCCGAAGCCTACGGGAAACAGGGCACAATGAGCAGTTCTTC	CASSRSLRETGHNEQFF
17	TRBJ2-7	few	TRBV20-1	TRBD1	TGCAGTGCTAGAGATCGGGGACAGGGATATAGCTCCTACGAGCAGTACTTC	CSARDRGQGYSSYEQYF
17	TRBJ2-7	.	TRBV28	TRBD1	TGTGCCAGCAGTTTCCCGGGACAGGGACGACCCCAGGACGAGCAGTACTTC	CASSFPGQGRPQDEQYF
14	TRBJ2-7	.	TRBV9	.	TGTGCCAGCAGCCCTAGCTTGGAGTCCTACGAGCAGTACTTC	CASSPSLESYEQYF
13	TRBJ1-1	.	TRBV20-1	.	TGCAGTGCCCGGAGAGGGGGGAACACTGAAGCTTTCTTT	CSARRGGNTEAFF
16	TRBJ1-1	.	TRBV19	TRBD1	TGTGCCAGTGTGGGGCAGGGGGGTACGATGAACACTGAAGCTTTCTTT	CASVGQGGTMNTEAFF
11	TRBJ2-7	few	TRBV19	.	TGTGCCAGTAGTATTTTCGGGGTCCTGTACTTC	CASSIFGVLYF
13	TRBJ2-7	.	TRBV3-1	.	TGTGCCAGCAGCCAAGGAAGGGGGGGCGAGCAGTACTTC	CASSQGRGGEQYF
15	TRBJ2-3	few	TRBV5-6	.	TGTGCCAGCAGCTTGGTCCAGGAGGCCACAGATACGCAGTATTTT	CASSLVQEATDTQYF
16	TRBJ2-1	once	TRBV29-1	TRBD2	TGCAGCGTTGAAGGAGTGCTAGCGGGAGGGCCAGATGAGCAGTTCTTC	CSVEGVLAGGPDEQFF
14	TRBJ1-1	many	TRBV28	TRBD1	TGTGCCAGCAGTTTACAGGGGGCAAAGACTGAAGCTTTCTTT	CASSLQGAKTEAFF
14	TRBJ2-1	.	TRBV5-1	TRBD2	TGCGCCAGCAGCTCCATAGCGGGAGTGGGTGAGCAGTTCTTC	CASSSIAGVGEQFF
16	TRBJ2-5	.	TRBV10-3	.	TGTGCCATCAGTGAAGTACCGGGATCCATGGTGGGGACCCAGTACTTC	CAISEVPGSMVGTQYF
15	TRBJ2-1	many	TRBV2	.	TGTGCCAGCAGTGAACGGGGGCCGTCGTACAATGAGCAGTTCTTC	CASSERGPSYNEQFF
14	TRBJ1-2	.	TRBV7-2	.	TGTGCCAGCAGCTTAGGGGCAGATGGTAATGGCTACACCTTC	CASSLGADGNGYTF
14	TRBJ2-3	few	TRBV28	.	TGTGCCAGCAGCTACCTATCCTTCACAGATACGCAGTATTTT	CASSYLSFTDTQYF
14	TRBJ2-3	.	TRBV2	.	TGTGCCAGCAGGTCTGAAGGATACACAGATACGCAGTATTTT	CASRSEGYTDTQYF
18	TRBJ1-6	few	TRBV6-5	TRBD1	TGTGCCAGCAGTTCACCCGTGACAGGGGGCATATATAATTCACCCCTCCACTTT	CASSSPVTGGIYNSPLHF
16	TRBJ1-1	.	TRBV5-6	TRBD1	TGTGCCAGCAGCTTGAGCGGACAGGGACTCGACACTGAAGCTTTCTTT	CASSLSGQGLDTEAFF
15	TRBJ1-2	few	TRBV6-2/TRBV6-3	.	TGTGCCAGCAGTTCGACCGTCCTTCCTAACTATGGCTACACCTTC	CASSSTVLPNYGYTF
13	TRBJ2-5	few	TRBV6-1	.	TGTGCCAGCAAGGCCACAGCCCAAGAGACCCAGTACTTC	CASKATAQETQYF
15	TRBJ1-2	few	TRBV6-5	TRBD1	TGTGCCAGCAGTTACTCGGCCTGGACAGGGGAAGGCTACACCTTC	CASSYSAWTGEGYTF
11	TRBJ1-3	few	TRBV6-6	.	TGTGCCAGTATCTCTGGAAACACCATATATTTT	CASISGNTIYF
12	TRBJ1-5	.	TRBV20-1	.	TGCAGTGCTAGAGCCGGTAATCAGCCCCAGCATTTT	CSARAGNQPQHF
13	TRBJ2-3	.	TRBV7-2	TRBD2	TGTGCCAGCGGGGGGAGGGTGACAGATACGCAGTATTTT	CASGGRVTDTQYF
14	TRBJ1-1	.	TRBV7-2	.	TGTGCCAGCAGCCCCCATAGGGGGGAGACTGAAGCTTTCTTT	CASSPHRGETEAFF
12	TRBJ2-1	.	TRBV20-1	TRBD2	TGCAGTGCGAGCGGGGGGGCGGGTGAGCAGTTCTTC	CSASGGAGEQFF
15	TRBJ1-2	.	TRBV4-1	.	TGCGCCAGCAGCCAATTCGGAGATGGAAGGGGGGGCTACACCTTC	CASSQFGDGRGGYTF
12	TRBJ2-7	few	TRBV20-1	.	TGCAGTGCTAGACCCCTAGCGAGGGAGCAGTACTTC	CSARPLAREQYF
15	TRBJ1-5	.	TRBV6-5	.	TGTGCCAGCAGTTACTCTCTCAATAGCAATCAGCCCCAGCATTTT	CASSYSLNSNQPQHF
12	TRBJ2-7	.	TRBV14	.	TGTGCCAGCAGTCGCAACTCCTACGAGCAGTGCTTC	CASSRNSYEQCF
19	TRBJ2-5	.	TRBV7-2	TRBD1	TGTGCCAGCAGCTTCCAGGTTGGGGCAGGGGGCGCCGCGTTGGGGACCCAGTACTTC	CASSFQVGAGGAALGTQYF
15	TRBJ2-3	.	TRBV7-9	TRBD2	TGTGCCAGCAGCTCATTACTAGCGAACACAGATACGCAGTATTTT	CASSSLLANTDTQYF
14	TRBJ2-1	few	TRBV29-1	.	TGCAGCGTTGAGGCCCGGGAATGGTACAATGAGCAGTTCTTC	CSVEAREWYNEQFF
17	TRBJ2-7	.	TRBV7-6	TRBD2	TGTGCCAGCAGCTCACACGGTGGGACTAGCGGTACATACGAGCAGTACTTC	CASSSHGGTSGTYEQYF
14	TRBJ1-2	.	TRBV20-1	.	TGCAGTGCTAGAGATCCAATAGGGATCAGAGGCTACACCTTC	CSARDPIGIRGYTF
14	TRBJ2-7	.	TRBV27	.	TGTGCCAGTCCCAGAGAGACAGGATCTTACGAGCAGTACTTC	CASPRETGSYEQYF
15	TRBJ2-4	.	TRBV12-3/TRBV12-4	.	TGTGCCAGCAGGAACTCCGGGACTTTCTCGAACATTCAGTACTTC	CASRNSGTFSNIQYF
14	TRBJ1-4	.	TRBV9	.	TGTGCCGGCAGCGTAAGGGGAACGGATGAAAAACTGTTTTTT	CAGSVRGTDEKLFF
20	TRBJ2-3	few	TRBV4-3	TRBD2	TGCGCCAGCAGCGCGACTCTTCAGCGGGGGGGCCAGTATTGGGTAGATACGCAGTATTTT	CASSATLQRGGQYWVDTQYF
16	TRBJ1-5	few	TRBV19	.	TGTGCCAGTAAACTCAGGGATTCGAATCGAGATCAGCCCCAGCATTTT	CASKLRDSNRDQPQHF
13	TRBJ2-1	few	TRBV7-9	.	TGTGCCAGCAGCTTAGTGGTGGATCATGAGCAGTTCTTC	CASSLVVDHEQFF
16	TRBJ2-1	.	TRBV20-1	TRBD2	TGCAGTGCTAGAGGCCGGACTAGCGGAGGTTACAATGAGCAGTTCTTC	CSARGRTSGGYNEQFF
16	TRBJ2-5	many	TRBV7-9	.	TGTGCCAGCAGCTTAGGTGTGCGTGGACACCAAGAGACCCAGTACTTC	CASSLGVRGHQETQYF
11	TRBJ2-2	.	TRBV20-1	.	TGCAGTGCTATGAAGCCCGGGGAGCTGTTTTTT	CSAMKPGELFF
14	TRBJ2-1	.	TRBV11-2	.	TGTGCCAGCAGCTTGGTCAGGGGGGACAATGAGCAGTTCTTC	CASSLVRGDNEQFF
14	TRBJ2-3	.	TRBV6-4	.	TGTGCCAGCAGTGGACTAGGAGGCGCAGATACGCAGTATTTT	CASSGLGGADTQYF
16	TRBJ2-3	few	TRBV4-1	.	TGCGCCAGCAGCCGAAATGGAGGGCTAGATGCAGATACGCAGTATTTT	CASSRNGGLDADTQYF
18	TRBJ2-5	many	TRBV7-9	TRBD2	TGTGCCAGCAGCTTTAGATGGGGCGGGGGGCCCCAGGAAGAGACCCAGTACTTC	CASSFRWGGGPQEETQYF
16	TRBJ2-7	.	TRBV7-6	.	TGTGCCAGCAGCTTAAACGCGAGGGGTTCTGGATACGAGCAGTACTTC	CASSLNARGSGYEQYF
15	TRBJ1-1	few	TRBV6-5	.	TGTGCCAGCAGCGGACGGACACCTAGGGGCACTGAAGCTTTCTTT	CASSGRTPRGTEAFF